This TCR beta chain was recorded in a study of radiotherapy plus CTLA-4 blockade in lung cancer. Study-level information: Overall, about 19% of patients showed an objective response, while approximately 28% attained disease control. Study-wide results and limits: After treatment with radiotherapy plus ipilimumab, TCR clones that came from the tumor expanded in blood.

The junction had 7 bases not matched to a gene; V was cut back by 3 bases and J by 8 bases. Looked up from germline, CDR1 is SGDLS and CDR2 is YYNGEE. The CDR3 length is 15 residues. With respect to this clone: Antigen specificity is unknown.

Only in-frame clones appear in the TCRdb table, and some are missing; sequencing was by immunoSEQ multiplex PCR. The sample holds more than 95,000 clones, approximately 75% seen once. Enrolled patients, whose metastatic non-small-cell lung cancer was chemo-refractory, received focal radiation plus CTLA-4 blockade with ipilimumab. The TCR comes from a human donor with non-small cell lung cancer who had a partial response to radiotherapy plus ipilimumab. Some clones in this sample may be carry-over from other donors' samples. This chain connects TRBV9 to TRBJ2-3, with 12 nucleotides matching TRBD2. Sequenced here: peripheral blood, sampled from a patient treated with radiotherapy plus ipilimumab. CDR3 nucleotides: TGTGCCAGCAGCGCGCCGGTGACTAGCGGGGGTACGCAGTATTTT. Amino acid sequence: CASSAPVTSGGTQYF. Drawing the rest from reference TRBV9 and TRBJ2-3, the complete variable domain is DSGVTQTPKHLITATGQRVTLRCSPRSGDLSVYWYQQSLDQGLQFLIQYYNGEERAKGNILERFSAQQFPDLHSELNLSSLELGDSALYFCASSAPVTSGGTQYFGPGTRLTVL.